The T cell receptor (beta chain) described here comes from a study of blood T cell repertoires in COVID-19. In the study overall: Samples taken during acute and convalescent COVID-19 were collected in the United States, Italy and Spain. In each case, the material was cDNA or gDNA derived from T cells, B-cell-depleted T cells, or PBMCs.

This CDR3 has 11 residues. V lost 6 bases to trimming and J lost 3 bases, with 9 bases between them. Per germline, CDR1 DFQATT and CDR2 SNEGSKA (reference sequence). In the study's own analysis: By means of reference gene primer amplification, nucleated cell counts were estimated. The data were produced by immunoSEQ multiplex PCR, yet TCRdb's version contains in-frame clones alone and is incomplete. V, J and clone size derive from that table, while D and trimming were established from the DNA sequence. This sample carries about 94,000 clones, 80% to 85% of them seen once, and the ten largest clones take approximately 6.7%.

This clonotype was sampled from a man between 60 and 75 years old with acute or convalescent COVID-19. The chain employs TRBV20-1 and TRBJ2-7; D is perhaps TRBD2 (5 bases). Sequences were obtained from peripheral blood. The CDR3 reads CSASEDYEQYF. The CDR3 DNA is TGCAGTGCCTCGGAGGACTACGAGCAGTACTTC.